This entry concerns a single TCR beta chain. This sample is part of a study of blood T cell repertoires in COVID-19. Germline values: CDR1 SNHLY, CDR2 FYNNEI. The V gene end was trimmed by 6 bases and the J gene end by 6 bases; junction bases not matched to a gene: 10. The CDR3 runs 14 residues. Clones were sequenced by immunoSEQ multiplex PCR, and TCRdb holds only the in-frame ones, with some missing. Of a few hundred thousand clones in the sample, more than 90% are singletons; the top ten hold around 20%. The chain is built from TRBV2 and TRBJ1-1; 7 positions agree with TRBD1. This TCR was sampled from a woman in her 30s who had recovered from COVID-19. The material sequenced was PBMCs or T cells enriched from blood (not recorded which). This chain's CDR3 is CASSATGAIPEAFF. CDR3 sequence (DNA): TGTGCCAGCAGCGCTACAGGGGCGATCCCTGAAGCTTTCTTT.